The rows below give T cell receptor beta chains drawn from one sample of a study of cytomegalovirus exposure and HLA in healthy donors. Profiling relied on immunoSEQ multiplex PCR, and the TCRdb table lists in-frame clones only, not all of them. The sample holds 130,000 or so clones, 75% to 80% seen once. The specimen sequenced was PBMCs. The receptor set was obtained from a woman in her sixties in good health and CMV-seronegative. Each CDR3 is given with its conserved first and last residue. A D gene is named only where the DNA matches it firmly. Not all rows give a size; the values are once, few, many and, for expanded clones, a class.

V,J,D,size,CDR3,DNA
TRBV19,TRBJ2-2,NA,NA,CASRGGGLSTGELFF,TGTGCCAGTAGGGGGGGAGGCCTCAGCACCGGGGAGCTGTTTTTT
TRBV6-5,TRBJ1-2,TRBD1,few,CASSYGQGNYGYTF,TGTGCCAGCAGTTACGGACAGGGAAACTATGGCTACACCTTC
TRBV10-1,TRBJ1-1,NA,NA,CASSAARGYTEAFF,TGCGCCAGCAGTGCGGCCAGGGGATACACTGAAGCTTTCTTT
TRBV6-5,TRBJ1-5,NA,NA,CASSILPRNQPQHF,TGTGCCAGCAGTATACTACCGCGCAATCAGCCCCAGCATTTT
TRBV10-3,TRBJ2-7,TRBD1,NA,CAISPGTDLSYEQYF,TGTGCCATCAGTCCCGGGACAGACCTTTCCTACGAGCAGTACTTC
TRBV6-6,TRBJ2-7,TRBD1,once,CASSSLGQGRAYEQYF,TGTGCCAGCAGTTCCCTGGGACAGGGGCGAGCCTACGAGCAGTACTTC
TRBV6-1,TRBJ1-2,NA,NA,CASSARGLYYGYTF,TGTGCCAGCAGTGCAAGGGGTCTATACTATGGCTACACCTTC
TRBV7-3,TRBJ2-1,TRBD2,NA,CASSLEAGGINEQFF,TGTGCCAGCAGCTTAGAAGCGGGAGGCATTAATGAGCAGTTCTTC
TRBV15,TRBJ2-5,TRBD2,NA,CATSRGLAGGPYQETQYF,TGTGCCACCAGCAGGGGACTAGCGGGAGGGCCTTACCAAGAGACCCAGTACTTC
TRBV5-1,TRBJ2-3,TRBD2,once,CASRVGGRAADTQYF,TGCGCCAGCAGGGTTGGAGGGAGGGCCGCAGATACGCAGTATTTT
TRBV6-5,TRBJ1-5,NA,few,CASGQTSNQPQHF,TGTGCCAGCGGGCAGACGAGCAATCAGCCCCAGCATTTT
TRBV6-1,TRBJ1-1,TRBD1,few,CASSGDSLGYTEAFF,TGTGCCAGCAGCGGGGACAGCTTGGGGTACACTGAAGCTTTCTTT
TRBV9,TRBJ1-3,TRBD1,NA,CASSDSINPGTGSGNTIYF,TGTGCCAGCAGCGACTCGATTAATCCCGGGACAGGGAGTGGAAACACCATATATTTT
TRBV19,TRBJ1-5,TRBD1,few,CASWDRGGQPQHF,TGTGCCAGTTGGGACAGGGGGGGTCAGCCCCAGCATTTT
TRBV15,TRBJ1-1,NA,few,CATSRANTEAFF,TGTGCCACCAGCAGAGCTAACACTGAAGCTTTCTTT
TRBV7-8,TRBJ1-4,NA,NA,CASSSSTGNEKLFF,TGTGCCAGCAGTTCAAGTACAGGGAATGAAAAACTGTTTTTT
TRBV6-5,TRBJ1-5,NA,NA,CASRQGGGNQPQHF,TGTGCCAGCAGACAAGGCGGAGGCAATCAGCCCCAGCATTTT
TRBV5-5,TRBJ1-6,TRBD1,NA,CASSSSRQGNNSPLHF,TGTGCCAGCAGCTCCTCCCGACAGGGCAATAATTCACCCCTCCACTTT
TRBV5-5,TRBJ2-7,TRBD1,NA,CASSSTGILTYEQYF,TGTGCCAGCAGCTCGACAGGGATCCTAACCTACGAGCAGTACTTC
TRBV9,TRBJ2-2,TRBD1,NA,CASSSRPQGANTGELFF,TGTGCCAGCAGCTCCCGCCCGCAGGGGGCGAACACCGGGGAGCTGTTTTTT
TRBV11-3,TRBJ2-1,TRBD1,once,CASSSSPQGAYVF,TGTGCCAGCAGCTCGTCCCCCCAGGGGGCTTATGTCTTC
TRBV10-3,TRBJ2-7,NA,NA,CAISESGEQYF,TGTGCCATCAGTGAATCAGGAGAGCAGTACTTC
TRBV5-1,TRBJ2-7,TRBD1,NA,CASSLTTGTGDPRSYEQYF,TGCGCCAGCAGCTTGACCACCGGGACAGGGGACCCGCGATCCTACGAGCAGTACTTC
TRBV6-5,TRBJ2-1,TRBD2,NA,CASRATSGAYNEQFF,TGTGCCAGCAGAGCTACTAGCGGGGCCTACAATGAGCAGTTCTTC
TRBV28,TRBJ2-1,NA,few,CASSLGGGPYNEQFF,TGTGCCAGCAGCCTAGGGGGGGGGCCCTACAATGAGCAGTTCTTC
TRBV27,TRBJ2-7,TRBD2,NA,CASSRSGGDPYEQYF,TGTGCCAGCAGCCGTAGCGGGGGCGATCCCTACGAGCAGTACTTC
TRBV5-1,TRBJ2-3,NA,NA,CASSSPTDTQYF,TGCGCCAGCAGCTCCCCAACAGATACGCAGTATTTT
TRBV14,TRBJ1-2,NA,few,CASSRNRRPARPGGRQNYGYTF,TGTGCCAGCAGCAGAAATAGGCGCCCAGCACGACCGGGCGGCAGACAGAACTATGGCTACACCTTC
TRBV28,TRBJ1-4,NA,NA,CASSSARKQGGEKLFF,TGTGCCAGCAGTTCAGCTCGGAAGCAGGGTGGTGAAAAACTGTTTTTT
TRBV19,TRBJ2-2,TRBD1,NA,CASSMGQGYTGELFF,TGTGCCAGTAGTATGGGACAGGGGTACACCGGGGAGCTGTTTTTT
TRBV19,TRBJ2-1,NA,few,CASSGQINEQFF,TGTGCCAGTAGTGGACAGATCAATGAGCAGTTCTTC
TRBV10-1,TRBJ2-1,TRBD2,NA,CASSAWLAGGEQFF,TGCGCCAGCAGTGCTTGGCTAGCGGGTGGTGAGCAGTTCTTC